These 30 T cell receptor beta chains were all obtained from the same sample, sequenced in a study of blood T cell repertoires in COVID-19. The table came from immunoSEQ multiplex PCR; TCRdb's copy has only in-frame clones and leaves some out. The table has approximately 120,000 clones, 80% to 90% seen once. Input material: peripheral blood. These receptors came from a woman aged 80 or over with active or convalescent COVID-19.

The CDR3 DNA reads as TGTGCCACCAGCAGAGGGCGGGACAGATCCACAGATACGCAGTATTTT. Its protein product is CATSRGRDRSTDTQYF. The chain uses TRBV15 and TRBJ2-3; a weak D match, TRBD1 (7 bases). Germline values: CDR1 LNHNV, CDR2 YYDKDF (reference sequence). Between the trimmed V and J ends, which lost 1 base and 2 bases, there was a span of 13 bases. This CDR3 has 16 amino acids.

The chain links TRBV7-9 to TRBJ1-1; maybe TRBD1 (5 bases). Trimming stripped 4 bases from V and 7 bases from J, with 19 bases between. The length of the CDR3 is 15 residues. Germline assignment: CDR1 SEHNR and CDR2 FQNEAQ (reference sequence). The CDR3 bases are TGTGCCAGCAGCTCCTGGACAAAGCTTCGGAGTGAAGCTTTCTTT. This sequence encodes CASSSWTKLRSEAFF.

This chain joins TRBV2 and TRBJ1-3, with D possibly being TRBD1 (6 bases). The CDR3 is 14 residues long. Trimming left V 8 bases short and J 4 bases short, with 15 bases between. Looked up from germline, CDR1 is SNHLY and CDR2 is FYNNEI. The CDR3 region is CASSPAGAGNTIYF. CDR3 DNA: TGTGCCAGCTCCCCGGCAGGGGCGGGAAACACCATATATTTT.

CDR3 nucleotides: TGTGCCAGCAGCAGGACAGGGGGCGGAAATCAGCCCCAGCATTTT. This encodes CASSRTGGGNQPQHF. The chain employs TRBV7-6 and TRBJ1-5; 11 bases are a match to TRBD1. V dropped 5 bases and J dropped 4; count of bases not matched to a gene: 4. Germline values: CDR1 SGHVS, CDR2 FNYEAQ. The CDR3 extends over 15 amino acids. The full variable domain, completed using reference TRBV7-6 and TRBJ1-5, is GAGVSQSPRYKVTKRGQDVALRCDPISGHVSLYWYRQALGQGPEFLTYFNYEAQQDKSGLPNDRFSAERPEGSISTLTIQRTEQRDSAMYRCASSRTGGGNQPQHFGDGTRLSIL.

CDR3 amino acids: CASSMQGHYGYTF. CDR3 bases: TGTGCCAGTAGTATGCAGGGCCACTATGGCTACACCTTC. This chain connects TRBV19 to TRBJ1-2; tentative D call: TRBD1 (5 bases). The germline V gene encodes CDR1 LNHDA and CDR2 SQIVND (reference sequence). The CDR3 loop spans 13 amino acids. Trimming pared 3 bases from V and 3 bases from J, leaving 8 bases between. The full variable domain, in which reference TRBV19 and TRBJ1-2 provide the parts outside the CDR3, is DGGITQSPKYLFRKEGQNVTLSCEQNLNHDAMYWYRQDPGQGLRLIYYSQIVNDFQKGDIAEGYSVSREKKESFPLTVTSAQKNPTAFYLCASSMQGHYGYTFGSGTRLTVV.

The rearrangement joins TRBV5-1 to TRBJ1-1, with D unclear. V was shortened by 4 bases and J by 3 bases, with 13 bases between the two germline ends. Germline CDR1 reads SGHRS; CDR2 reads YFSETQ. The CDR3 runs 14 residues. The CDR3 protein is CASSPTLRDTEAFF. The CDR3 DNA reads TGCGCCAGCAGCCCGACACTGAGGGACACTGAAGCTTTCTTT.

J is TRBJ1-4 and V is TRBV5-8; D is uncertain. This CDR3 spans 11 amino acids. Looked up from germline, CDR1 is SGHTS and CDR2 is YDEGEE. The ends were cut back, 2 bases at V and 7 bases at J, with 3 bases in the middle. CDR3 sequence reads: CASSFGEKLFF. The CDR3 coding sequence is TGTGCCAGCAGCTTCGGTGAAAAACTGTTTTTT.

The V and J genes are TRBV9 and TRBJ2-2; 11 bases line up with TRBD1. J lost 6 bases, V lost 4 bases, and 5 bases had no gene match. The CDR3 is made up of 15 amino acids. The germline V gene encodes CDR1 SGDLS and CDR2 YYNGEE. Written as DNA, the CDR3 is TGTGCCAGCAGCCTGGGACAGGGGGATCCCGGGGAGCTGTTTTTT. Protein: CASSLGQGDPGELFF.

This rearrangement joins TRBV6-1 to TRBJ1-2; D ambiguous. CDR1 and CDR2 from the germline V gene are MNHNS and SASEGT. V lost 0 bases to trimming and J lost 0 bases, with 8 bases between them. CDR3 size: 15 residues. In DNA, the CDR3 is TGTGCCAGCAGTGAAGCGTTGGCAGCTAACTATGGCTACACCTTC. Amino acids: CASSEALAANYGYTF.

The chain carries TRBV7-9 and TRBJ1-1; D remains ambiguous. Germline V gene lookup returns CDR1 SEHNR and CDR2 FQNEAQ (reference sequence). The CDR3 extends over 15 amino acids. V was cut by 4 bases and J by 2 bases, with 14 bases left in between. CDR3 residues: CASSSVRSHNTEAFF. The CDR3 nucleotides are TGTGCCAGCAGCTCAGTACGGAGCCACAACACTGAAGCTTTCTTT.

In its sample, this clone was seen once. The V and J genes are TRBV7-2 and TRBJ2-2, with a weak D call TRBD1 (6 bases). V dropped 2 bases and J dropped 0 bases, with 7 bases sitting between them. This CDR3 comprises 15 residues. CDR1 SGHTA and CDR2 FQGNSA come from the germline V gene. The CDR3 loop is CASSLRTANTGELFF. The CDR3 bases are TGTGCCAGCAGCTTAAGGACAGCGAACACCGGGGAGCTGTTTTTT.

This clone was observed once. This chain links TRBV2 with TRBJ2-3; 11 nucleotides match TRBD2. The junction had 6 bases not matched to a gene; V was cut back by 6 bases and J by 4 bases. Germline CDR1 and CDR2: SNHLY and FYNNEI. The CDR3 contains 15 residues. The CDR3 DNA sequence: TGTGCCAGCAGAAGACTAGCGGGAAGCCCAGATACGCAGTATTTT. Translation: CASRRLAGSPDTQYF.

The chain has TRBV2 and TRBJ1-5; D is unresolved. Germline values: CDR1 SNHLY, CDR2 FYNNEI. The CDR3 length is 14 residues. V dropped 1 base and J dropped 3 bases, with 7 bases sitting between them. The CDR3 DNA follows: TGTGCCAGCAGTGAAGACAATCTCAATCAGCCCCAGCATTTT. It translates to CASSEDNLNQPQHF.

The rearrangement uses TRBV3-1 (or the pseudogene TRBV3-2) and TRBJ1-2; TRBD1 matches 11 bases. Trimming removed 5 bases from V and 3 bases from J; junction bases left unmatched: 5. CDR1 and CDR2 (germline): LGHDT, YNNKEL (reference sequence). The CDR3 is made up of 15 amino acids. CDR3 nucleotides: TGTGCCAGCAGCAACGGACAGGGGGCATACTATGGCTACACCTTC. It yields the protein CASSNGQGAYYGYTF.

V and J are TRBV7-9 and TRBJ2-5, with D perhaps matching TRBD2 (5 bases). Trimming removed 1 base at V and 4 bases at J, with 10 bases between. This CDR3 contains 14 residues. In germline, CDR1 is SEHNR, CDR2 FQNEAQ (reference sequence). The CDR3 region has the DNA TGTGCCAGCAGCTTAGTCGAGGGAATAGAGACCCAGTACTTC. It yields the protein CASSLVEGIETQYF.

In this sample, this clone turned up a few times. In DNA, the CDR3 is TGTGCCAGCAGCATTATGGGGGCAGGGGTGAACGAGCAGTACTTC. Protein product: CASSIMGAGVNEQYF. The rearrangement links TRBV11-3 to TRBJ2-7, with D possibly matching TRBD1 (6 bases). The CDR3 has 15 residues. Trimming stripped 5 bases from V and 5 bases from J, with 19 bases between. Germline loops: CDR1 SGHNT, CDR2 YENEEA.

The V call is TRBV18, the J call TRBJ1-1; no clear D. V was pared by 0 bases and J by 3 bases, with 11 bases between. The CDR3 is 15 amino acids. The germline V gene has CDR1 KGHSH and CDR2 LQKENI. Written as DNA, the CDR3 is TGTGCCAGCTCACCACCTACCAGGAAGGACACTGAAGCTTTCTTT. This sequence encodes CASSPPTRKDTEAFF.

This clone was detected only a few times. This chain links TRBV4-1 with TRBJ2-7; TRBD1 aligns across 9 bases. The CDR3 is made up of 15 amino acids. With V trimmed by 4 bases and J by 5 bases, 9 bases remained unmatched. CDR1 is MGHRA, CDR2 YSYEKL, per germline. This chain's CDR3 is CASSPTGQGTHEQYF. The CDR3 region has the DNA TGCGCCAGCAGCCCGACGGGACAGGGTACCCACGAGCAGTACTTC.

The V and J genes are TRBV28 and TRBJ2-1; D call uncertain. This CDR3 has 13 residues. From germline, CDR1 is MDHEN and CDR2 SYDVKM. V was trimmed by 7 bases and J by 3 bases, leaving 10 bases between them. The CDR3 region is CASTRGIYNEQFF. DNA of the CDR3: TGTGCCAGCACTCGAGGTATCTACAATGAGCAGTTCTTC.

V gene TRBV5-4 combines with J gene TRBJ1-2, with 8 bases matching TRBD1. The germline V gene has CDR1 SGHNT and CDR2 YYREEE (reference sequence). This CDR3 comprises 11 residues. The V segment lost 9 bases and the J segment 8 bases; nucleotides outside the gene matches: 6. CDR3 residues: CAIPTGVGYTF. DNA of the CDR3: TGTGCCATCCCGACAGGGGTAGGCTACACCTTC. Complete variable domain (other parts from reference TRBV5-4 and TRBJ1-2): ETGVTQSPTHLIKTRGQQVTLRCSSQSGHNTVSWYQQALGQGPQFIFQYYREEENGRGNFPPRFSGLQFPNYSSELNVNALELDDSALYLCAIPTGVGYTFGSGTRLTVV.

The gene calls are TRBV18 and TRBJ1-3, with D unresolved. V lost 3 bases to trimming and J lost 3 bases, with 18 bases between them. The CDR3 has 17 residues. Germline-derived CDR1 and CDR2 are KGHSH and LQKENI. The chain's CDR3 is CASSPPVGGEDGNTIYF. The CDR3 nucleotides read TGTGCCAGCTCACCGCCCGTTGGCGGGGAGGATGGAAACACCATATATTTT.

V gene TRBV5-1 combines with J gene TRBJ2-7; 8 nucleotides align to TRBD1. Per the germline V gene, CDR1 is SGHRS and CDR2 is YFSETQ. The CDR3 runs to 14 residues. With V trimmed by 1 base and J by 5 bases, 5 bases remained unmatched. The CDR3 bases are TGCGCCAGCAGCTTGAGGACAGGGATAAACGAGCAGTACTTC. Translated: CASSLRTGINEQYF.

The CDR3 protein is CASSPSGSSNEQFF. The CDR3 DNA reads as TGTGCCAGCAGCCCTAGCGGGAGCAGCAATGAGCAGTTCTTC. The chain couples TRBV7-2 to TRBJ2-1; 10 positions match TRBD2. Germline lookup yields CDR1 SGHTA and CDR2 FQGNSA. The junction had 4 bases not matched to a gene; V was cut back by 5 bases and J by 6 bases. CDR3 length: 14 amino acids.

V usage is TRBV11-2 and J usage is TRBJ1-4; D is unresolved. CDR1 and CDR2 from the germline V gene are SGHAT and FQNNGV. The CDR3 is made up of 18 amino acids. Trimming shortened V by 1 base and J by 0 bases, and 15 bases separated the two germline ends. CDR3 DNA: TGTGCCAGCAGCTTAGGAGGTCGCACCCATGCAACTAATGAAAAACTGTTTTTT. Its translation is CASSLGGRTHATNEKLFF.

The chain couples TRBV4-1 to TRBJ2-3, with 7 bases identical to TRBD2. V was pared by 2 bases and J by 2 bases, with 7 bases of the junction left unmatched. CDR1 is MGHRA and CDR2 is YSYEKL in the germline V gene. The CDR3 covers 16 residues. This CDR3 is CASSQRRETSTDTQYF. CDR3 bases: TGCGCCAGCAGCCAACGGCGGGAGACGTCCACAGATACGCAGTATTTT.

The chain is built from TRBV6-2 or TRBV6-3 and TRBJ2-3; D might be TRBD2 (6 bases). V lost 2 bases and J 4 bases, leaving 13 bases between the germline ends. The germline V gene has CDR1 MNHEY and CDR2 SVGEGT. The CDR3 totals 15 residues. The CDR3 DNA follows: TGTGCCAGCAGTTACCCAAGCGGAGGGTCAGATACGCAGTATTTT. The encoded protein is CASSYPSGGSDTQYF.

The gene calls are TRBV18 and TRBJ2-7; 7 nucleotides match TRBD1. From germline, CDR1 is KGHSH and CDR2 LQKENI. The CDR3 extends over 14 amino acids. The ends lost 2 bases at V and 5 bases at J; junction bases unmatched: 6. The CDR3 DNA sequence: TGTGCCAGCTCACCAGGGACAGTCGAAAACGAGCAGTACTTC. Its translation is CASSPGTVENEQYF.

The chain recombines TRBV19 with TRBJ2-5; the match to TRBD1 covers 10 bases. J lost 4 bases, V lost 3 bases, and 14 bases had no gene match. The CDR3 loop spans 18 amino acids. Germline-derived CDR1 and CDR2 are LNHDA and SQIVND (reference sequence). The chain's CDR3 is CASSIGGPGQGIRETQYF. CDR3 DNA sequence: TGTGCCAGTAGTATTGGGGGACCGGGACAGGGGATAAGAGAGACCCAGTACTTC.

CDR3 DNA sequence: TGTGCCAGCAGTGAATGGCGGAGGGGCGAAAAACTGTTTTTT. Translation: CASSEWRRGEKLFF. V and J are TRBV6-1 and TRBJ1-4; tentative D call: TRBD1 (5 bases). This CDR3 is 14 amino acids long. V was pared by 2 bases and J by 8 bases, with 12 bases between. Looked up from germline, CDR1 is MNHNS and CDR2 is SASEGT.

The rearrangement joins TRBV3-1 (or the pseudogene TRBV3-2) to TRBJ1-2, with TRBD1 identical over 7 bases. The CDR3 extends over 13 amino acids. Germline V lookup: CDR1 LGHDT, CDR2 YNNKEL (reference sequence). V lost 5 bases and J lost 3; bases outside the gene matches: 3. Written as DNA, the CDR3 is TGTGCCAGCAGCGGGGACAGCTACTATGGCTACACCTTC. It encodes CASSGDSYYGYTF.